The TCR beta chain under discussion was sequenced for a study of T cell responses to AZD1222 COVID-19 vaccine. At the level of the study: The study pooled second doses at about 4 or about 12 weeks. The study, taken as a whole, reports: The sample set comprised mostly white British donors with more females, and clonal diversity was possibly underestimated.

Trimming removed 2 bases from V and 6 bases from J; junction bases left unmatched: 3. The germline V gene encodes CDR1 SEHNR and CDR2 FQNEAQ (reference sequence). The CDR3 is made up of 13 amino acids. Concerning this clone itself: Its matching antigen is unknown.

Clones were read by immunoSEQ multiplex PCR, and TCRdb kept only the in-frame ones, dropping some. The data hold 120,000 or so clones, with about 92% observed a single time. This sequence originates from an adult in good health. J is TRBJ1-2 and V is TRBV7-9, with 7 bases lining up with TRBD1. Sample: peripheral blood, taken on day 0 of AZD1222 vaccination. CDR3 coding DNA: TGTGCCAGCAGCTTAAAGGGGGCTGATGGCTACACCTTC. Protein product: CASSLKGADGYTF.